A selection of T cell receptor beta chains follows, all from one sample in a study of OX40 agonist ivuxolimab in advanced cancers. Profiling relied on immunoSEQ multiplex PCR, and the TCRdb table lists in-frame clones only, not all of them. The sample shows some 80,000 clones, roughly 90% of them seen only once. The sample was CD4+ or CD8+ T cells sorted from blood, taken in a trial of the OX40 agonist ivuxolimab. These receptors were collected from an adult with an advanced solid tumor such as melanoma, head and neck, liver or kidney cancer. The CDR3 runs from the conserved cysteine through the conserved F or W. Each record gives: D gene, J gene, clone size, V gene, CDR3 DNA, CDR3 protein. The D gene is left open where the match is weak. A clone size is listed for some rows: how often the clone was seen (once, few, many), or a class if it is expanded.

- TRBJ2-7 - TRBV5-1 TGCGCCAGCAGCTTGGTCAGAGGCCACGAGCAGTACTTC CASSLVRGHEQYF
- TRBJ1-2 - TRBV30 TGTGCCTGGAGTCCCCCCCAAGAAGCTGGCTACACCTTC CAWSPPQEAGYTF
- TRBJ2-3 - TRBV18 TGTGCCAGCTCACCAGGTGGGGATACGCAGTATTTT CASSPGGDTQYF
- TRBJ1-5 - TRBV5-1 TGCGCCAGCAGCTTGAGTGGAATGGGTCTGGGTCAGCCCCAGCATTTT CASSLSGMGLGQPQHF
TRBD2 TRBJ2-5 - TRBV5-4 TGTGCCAGCAGCTTCCTAGCGGGAAGCCAAGAGACCCAGTACTTC CASSFLAGSQETQYF
- TRBJ2-5 few TRBV15 TGTGCCACCAGCAGAGATTTAGATTCTCCTCCCCCAGGCCAGTACTTC CATSRDLDSPPPGQYF
TRBD2 TRBJ2-5 - TRBV5-1 TGCGCCAGCAGCCGAGGACTGCCGGGGGGAGGGGAGACCCAGTACTTC CASSRGLPGGGETQYF
TRBD1 TRBJ2-7 once TRBV5-4 TGTGCCAGCAGTACCCCCGGGACAGGCCTTTCGGGCGAGCAGTACTTC CASSTPGTGLSGEQYF
TRBD1 TRBJ2-6 once TRBV11-1 TGTGCCAGCAGCAGCAGGGGGTTTGGGGCCAACGTCCTGACTTTC CASSSRGFGANVLTF
TRBD1 TRBJ2-5 - TRBV5-1 TGCGCCAGCAGCTTCCAGGGGGTTGGAGAGACCCAGTACTTC CASSFQGVGETQYF
- TRBJ2-1 - TRBV5-4 TGTGCCAGCAGCCGAGCAACTAGTTCCAATGAGCAGTTCTTC CASSRATSSNEQFF
TRBD1 TRBJ1-2 few TRBV18 TGTGCCAGCTCACGATTGAGGGGGCATGGCTACACCTTC CASSRLRGHGYTF
- TRBJ1-1 - TRBV18 TGTGCCAGCTCACTAACACCACTCACGCGGTACACTGAAGCTTTCTTT CASSLTPLTRYTEAFF
TRBD1 TRBJ2-7 - TRBV6-5 TGTGCCAGCAGTTCCCGACAGGGGGCGTTCGAGCAGTACTTC CASSSRQGAFEQYF
- TRBJ2-7 - TRBV18 TGTGCCAGCTCACCGTCAGGGGAAGTGTCCTACGAGCAGTACTTC CASSPSGEVSYEQYF
TRBD2 TRBJ2-2 - TRBV5-4 TGTGCCAGCAGCCATCATACTAGCGACGGGGAGCTGTTTTTT CASSHHTSDGELFF
TRBD2 TRBJ2-1 - TRBV7-9 TGTGCCAGCAGCTTAGGACGGGAGGGCCGGAATGAGCAGTTCTTC CASSLGREGRNEQFF
- TRBJ2-4 - TRBV18 TGTGCCAGCTTTTCGACAGGAGGGGACATTCAGTACTTC CASFSTGGDIQYF
- TRBJ2-3 - TRBV7-9 TGTGCCAGCAGCTTAGCACAGGGAAATACGCAGTATTTT CASSLAQGNTQYF
TRBD1 TRBJ2-7 - TRBV6-5 TGTGCCAGCAGCCCCGGGACAGGGGGCTCGTACGAGCAGTACTTC CASSPGTGGSYEQYF
TRBD1 TRBJ2-2 - TRBV6-6 TGTGCCAGCAGTTTGGACAGGGTCGTCGCCGGGGAGCTGTTTTTT CASSLDRVVAGELFF
TRBD1 TRBJ2-7 - TRBV2 TGTGCCAGCAGTGACTTACAGGGGTTTTGGGAGCAGTACTTC CASSDLQGFWEQYF
TRBD1 TRBJ1-2 once TRBV7-2 TGTGCCAGCAGCTCGTTTCCGGGACAGGATATTCCCTACACCTTC CASSSFPGQDIPYTF
- TRBJ1-6 - TRBV4-1 TGCGCCAGCAGCCAAGCTGCAGGGATCCTAAATTCACCCCTCCACTTT CASSQAAGILNSPLHF
- TRBJ1-2 - TRBV6-5 TGTGCCAGCAGTAGTTCCGGGGGGCAGGGTTATGGCTACACCTTC CASSSSGGQGYGYTF
- TRBJ1-1 - TRBV7-3 TGTGCCAGCAGCCTTTCGGTGAACACTGAAGCTTTCTTT CASSLSVNTEAFF
- TRBJ2-5 - TRBV5-4 TGTGCCAGCAGCGGACTCTCCCCCCAAGAGACCCAGTACTTC CASSGLSPQETQYF
- TRBJ2-1 - TRBV15 TGTGCCACCAGCAGAGATGGGGGCTACAATGAGCAGTTCTTC CATSRDGGYNEQFF
- TRBJ2-7 - TRBV6-1 TGTGCCAGCAGCCTTCACTACGAGCAGTACTTC CASSLHYEQYF
- TRBJ2-7 - TRBV5-1 TGCGCCAGCAGCTCCCTCGTATCGGGCTACGAGCAGTACTTC CASSSLVSGYEQYF
- TRBJ1-2 - TRBV9 TGTGCCAGCAGCGTAGGGGGGGCAGTTGATGGCTACACCTTC CASSVGGAVDGYTF
- TRBJ1-1 - TRBV5-1 TGCGCCAGCAGCTTGGGGGGGAACACTGAAGCTTTCTTT CASSLGGNTEAFF
- TRBJ2-7 - TRBV13 TGTGCCAGCAGCTCCTTCGGGTCTCAAGGGACCTACGAGCAGTACTTC CASSSFGSQGTYEQYF
- TRBJ2-1 - TRBV7-8 TGTGCCAGCAGCTTAGCGTTCGGCGGCAATGAGCAGTTCTTC CASSLAFGGNEQFF
TRBD2 TRBJ2-5 - TRBV4-1 TGCGCCAGCAGCCTCACGGGGGGGCAGACCCAGTACTTC CASSLTGGQTQYF
- TRBJ2-3 - TRBV5-1 TGCGCCAGCAGCTCCGAGACTAGTTTAGATACGCAGTATTTT CASSSETSLDTQYF
TRBD1 TRBJ1-4 - TRBV30 TGTGCCTGGAGTAGGCAGGGGGCTGAAAAACTGTTTTTT CAWSRQGAEKLFF
- TRBJ2-5 - TRBV2 TGTGCCAGCAGTGGTGAATGGGAGACCCAGTACTTC CASSGEWETQYF
- TRBJ2-1 - TRBV7-3 TGTGCCAGCAGCTTCTCGCGGTTGGACGAGCAGTTCTTC CASSFSRLDEQFF
- TRBJ1-2 - TRBV5-4 TGTGCCAGCAGCACCCGGACAGCTACTACTAACTATGGCTACACCTTC CASSTRTATTNYGYTF
TRBD1 TRBJ2-1 - TRBV2 TGTGCCAGCAGTGAAGAGGGGGCGGCCTACAATGAGCAGTTCTTC CASSEEGAAYNEQFF
- TRBJ2-2 - TRBV6-1 TGTGCCAGCAGTGAAGACGGGGCGAGCACCGGGGAGCTGTTTTTT CASSEDGASTGELFF
TRBD2 TRBJ2-5 - TRBV9 TGTGCCAGCAGCGCCAATGGACTAGCGGGGGAGACCCAGTACTTC CASSANGLAGETQYF
- TRBJ1-5 - TRBV28 TGTGCCAGCAGATCTGCGGATAATCAGCCCCAGCATTTT CASRSADNQPQHF
TRBD1 TRBJ2-5 - TRBV28 TGTGCCAGGGGGACAGGTTGGGAGACCCAGTACTTC CARGTGWETQYF
- TRBJ2-3 - TRBV5-4 TGTGCCAGCAGCTTGGGGACCGGGACTCGCAACACAGATACGCAGTATTTT CASSLGTGTRNTDTQYF
- TRBJ1-1 - TRBV30 TGTGCCTGGAGAAGCCAGGGGAGGGGCACTGAAGCTTTCTTT CAWRSQGRGTEAFF
TRBD1 TRBJ2-4 - TRBV11-3 TGTGCCAGCAGCTCCTGGACAGGGCTAGCCAAAAACATTCAGTACTTC CASSSWTGLAKNIQYF
- TRBJ2-7 once TRBV10-1 TGCGCCAGCAGTGAAATCCGGGACTACGAGCAGTACTTC CASSEIRDYEQYF
- TRBJ2-7 few TRBV7-2 TGTGCCAGCAGCTTCGCGGTTGGGCACGAGCAGTACTTC CASSFAVGHEQYF